This T cell receptor (beta chain) was sequenced for a study of blood T cells in healthy people across ages. Study-level findings and limits: With donor CMV status unknown, expanded clonotype changes were possibly confounded. The study found TCR beta diversity correlated strongly with naive T cell percentage.

Healthy Caucasian individuals from Russia aged about 6 to 90 served as donors. Using a J-beta primer mix together with a sample-barcoded 5' primer, a second PCR was run for 7 to 11 cycles. TCRdb passed the 5' RACE reads through MiXCR, listing each CDR3 protein once. The repertoire holds 1.5 million to 2 million distinct CDR3 sequences, 25% to 30% seen once, with approximately 7.7% in the top ten. The V and J ends lost 0 bases and 4 bases, in that order; junction bases with no gene match: 15. Germline V gene data show CDR1 as MNHEY and CDR2 as SVGAGI. CDR3 size: 19 residues. To note about this clonotype: What it binds is not known.

This clonotype originated in a woman between 25 and 40 years old in good health. The rearrangement links TRBV6-5 to TRBJ2-3; 8 bases are shared with TRBD2. The specimen sequenced was blood. The CDR3 DNA reads TGTGCCAGCAGTTACTCCCCCCATCCGAGCGGGAGAGGGGCAGATACGCAGTATTTT. Amino acids: CASSYSPHPSGRGADTQYF.